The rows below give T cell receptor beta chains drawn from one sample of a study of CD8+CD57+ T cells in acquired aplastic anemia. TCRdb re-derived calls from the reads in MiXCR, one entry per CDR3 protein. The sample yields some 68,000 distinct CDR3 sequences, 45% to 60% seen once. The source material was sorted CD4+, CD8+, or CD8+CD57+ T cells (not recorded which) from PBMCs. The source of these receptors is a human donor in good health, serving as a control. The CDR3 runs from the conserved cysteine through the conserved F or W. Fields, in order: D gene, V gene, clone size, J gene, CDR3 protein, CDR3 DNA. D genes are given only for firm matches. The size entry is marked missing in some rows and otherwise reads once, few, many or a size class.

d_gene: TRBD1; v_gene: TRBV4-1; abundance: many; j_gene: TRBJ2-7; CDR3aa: CASSQGQTYEQYF; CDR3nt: TGCGCCAGCAGCCAGGGACAGACCTACGAGCAGTACTTC
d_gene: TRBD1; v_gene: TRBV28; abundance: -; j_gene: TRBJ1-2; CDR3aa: CASSLLGQGAGTF; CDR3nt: TGTGCCAGCAGTTTATTGGGACAGGGGGCGGGTACCTTC
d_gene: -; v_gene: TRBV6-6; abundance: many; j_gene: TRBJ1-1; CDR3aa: CASSTGVSGTEAFF; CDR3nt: TGTGCCAGCAGTACGGGAGTGTCGGGGACTGAAGCTTTCTTT
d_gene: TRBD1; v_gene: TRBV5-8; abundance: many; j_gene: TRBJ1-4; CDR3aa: CASSPDRGATNEKLFF; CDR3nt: TGTGCCAGCAGCCCGGACAGGGGAGCAACTAATGAAAAACTGTTTTTT
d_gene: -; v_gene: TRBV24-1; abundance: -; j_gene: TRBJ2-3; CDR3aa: CATSEPPADTQYF; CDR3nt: TGTGCCACCAGTGAACCCCCGGCAGATACGCAGTATTTT
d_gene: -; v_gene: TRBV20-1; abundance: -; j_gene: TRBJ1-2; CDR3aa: CSAPTTGDGYTF; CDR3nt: TGCAGTGCGCCCACTACGGGGGACGGCTACACCTTC
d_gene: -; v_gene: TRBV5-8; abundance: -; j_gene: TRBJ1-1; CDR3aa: CASSDDRLNTEAFF; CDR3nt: TGTGCCAGCAGCGATGACCGATTGAACACTGAAGCTTTCTTT
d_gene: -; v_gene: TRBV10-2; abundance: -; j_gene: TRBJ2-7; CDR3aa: CASSRASYEQYF; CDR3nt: TGCGCCAGCAGTCGCGCATCCTACGAGCAGTACTTC
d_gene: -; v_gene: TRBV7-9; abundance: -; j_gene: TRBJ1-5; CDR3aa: CASSRTATGNQPQHF; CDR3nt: TGTGCCAGCAGCCGGACAGCAACAGGCAATCAGCCCCAGCATTTT
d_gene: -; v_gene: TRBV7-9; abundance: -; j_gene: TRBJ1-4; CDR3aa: CASSLAALEKLFF; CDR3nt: TGTGCCAGCAGCTTAGCGGCCCTTGAAAAACTGTTTTTT
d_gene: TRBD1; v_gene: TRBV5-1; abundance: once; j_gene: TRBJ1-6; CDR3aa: CASTRGTVYNSPLHF; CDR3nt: TGCGCCAGCACCCGCGGGACAGTCTATAATTCACCCCTCCACTTT
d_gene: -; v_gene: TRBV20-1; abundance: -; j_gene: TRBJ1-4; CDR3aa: CSASSWDLGNEKLFF; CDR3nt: TGCAGTGCTAGTTCGTGGGACTTGGGTAATGAAAAACTGTTTTTT